A selection of T cell receptor beta chains follows, all from one sample in a study of T cell repertoires in cytomegalovirus infection. TCRdb re-called the reads through MiXCR, storing one row per CDR3 protein. The sample lists some 500,000 distinct CDR3 sequences; 30% to 40% were seen once. The antigens of these receptors remain unknown. Here the sequenced sample was cultured PBMCs, taken from culture after CMV antigen stimulation. All receptors come from a human donor in good health (CMV status not recorded). Some clones in this sample may be carry-over from other donors' samples. Both conserved end residues are trimmed from each CDR3. Size values are once, few and many counts, or a class for expanded clones, and some rows have none.

>TRBV7-8|TRBJ1-6|NA
ASRPGGDRGQSPLH
>TRBV27|TRBJ1-1|few
ATSGQGPIWTEAF
>TRBV2|TRBJ2-5|few
ASSETPRETQY
>TRBV19|TRBJ2-7|NA
ASSMGQRSLRREQY
>TRBV7-9|TRBJ2-7|few
ASSPRLAGASSYEQY
>TRBV18|TRBJ1-2|NA
ASSPLGTGVNGYT
>TRBV4-3|TRBJ2-3|NA
ASSVGIPGSVLTDTQY
>TRBV14|TRBJ1-6|once
ASSEHRGLVAPLH
>TRBV12-3/TRBV12-4|TRBJ2-1|once
ASSSNGRVTYNEQF
>TRBV7-2|TRBJ2-5|NA
ASSLQSSGTETQY
>TRBV7-9|TRBJ2-3|NA
ASSPPGLAEIADTQY
>TRBV6-2/TRBV6-3|TRBJ2-7|NA
ASSYSRGQRGHEQY
>TRBV5-4|TRBJ2-1|NA
ASSLGGVGRPRVNEQF
>TRBV28|TRBJ1-1|few
ASSQLMNTEAF
>TRBV7-8|TRBJ2-3|NA
ASSPRDGTSGSITDTQY
>TRBV7-2|TRBJ2-1|NA
ASSSSGNQNNEQF
>TRBV25-1|TRBJ2-3|NA
AALGQLSTDTQY
>TRBV12-5|TRBJ2-5|NA
ASGLVKSGSQTQY
>TRBV15|TRBJ1-2|few
ATSRDGLGPSAPGGYT
>TRBV24-1|TRBJ2-2|NA
ATSDLRGNTGELF
>TRBV25-1|TRBJ2-2|few
ASSERPTGELF
>TRBV4-2|TRBJ2-1|few
ASSQDGTSDVEQF
>TRBV18|TRBJ2-1|NA
ASSPPARPSNEQF
>TRBV4-1|TRBJ2-3|NA
ASSQEGPSGHTQY
>TRBV6-1|TRBJ2-2|NA
ASKSGLEDTGELF
>TRBV11-3|TRBJ2-1|once
ASSPRGRPEQF
>TRBV5-1|TRBJ2-1|NA
ASSYVIGEGSYNEQF
>TRBV27|TRBJ1-1|NA
ASSPVFGGEAF
>TRBV14|TRBJ1-1|NA
ASSQDRVTSWSKNTEAF
>TRBV6-2/TRBV6-3|TRBJ2-2|NA
ASASEGRGSRPGELF
>TRBV7-3|TRBJ2-5|few
ASSLTAGGLETQY
>TRBV27|TRBJ1-5|NA
ASSPTQGWGQPQH
>TRBV6-2/TRBV6-3|TRBJ2-1|many
ASSATLAGGPGNEQF
>TRBV20-1|TRBJ2-1|NA
SARTSGDNEQF
>TRBV7-3|TRBJ1-1|NA
ASSPGPELNTEAF
>TRBV4-3|TRBJ1-4|NA
ASSQEWGRSEKLF
>TRBV20-1|TRBJ1-2|NA
SAQKSLRRLIMSRTTRGGYT
>TRBV19|TRBJ1-5|NA
ASSIDRYKTGLNQPQH
>TRBV20-1|TRBJ2-7|NA
SASPVPTSGFYEQY
>TRBV7-2|TRBJ2-5|NA
ASSLRGLAGGNIQETQY
>TRBV12-3/TRBV12-4|TRBJ2-5|few
ASRRTGNGETQY
>TRBV7-4|TRBJ1-2|NA
ASSFLTGNYGYT
>TRBV7-2|TRBJ1-1|few
ASSSTGRALNTEAF
>TRBV7-2|TRBJ2-6|few
ATREWGSGANVLT
>TRBV7-2|TRBJ2-2|many
ASSLVRGATGELF
>TRBV5-4|TRBJ2-3|once
ASSPASAASTDTQY
>TRBV7-8|TRBJ2-7|NA
ASSPRTSGINSYEQY